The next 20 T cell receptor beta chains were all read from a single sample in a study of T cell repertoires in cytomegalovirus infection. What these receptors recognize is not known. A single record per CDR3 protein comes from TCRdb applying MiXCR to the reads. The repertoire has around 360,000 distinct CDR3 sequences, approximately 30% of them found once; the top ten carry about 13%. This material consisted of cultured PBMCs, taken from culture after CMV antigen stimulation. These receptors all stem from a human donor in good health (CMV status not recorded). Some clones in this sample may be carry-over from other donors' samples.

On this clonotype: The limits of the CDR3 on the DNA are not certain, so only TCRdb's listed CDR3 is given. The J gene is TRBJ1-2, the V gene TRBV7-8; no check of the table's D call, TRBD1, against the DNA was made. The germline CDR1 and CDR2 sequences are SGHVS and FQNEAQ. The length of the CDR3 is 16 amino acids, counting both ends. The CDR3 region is CASSRRWGQGNYGYIF.

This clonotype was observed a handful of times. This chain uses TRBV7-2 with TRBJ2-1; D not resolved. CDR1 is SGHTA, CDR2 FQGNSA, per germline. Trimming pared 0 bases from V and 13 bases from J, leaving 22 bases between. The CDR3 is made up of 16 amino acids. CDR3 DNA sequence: TGTGCCAGCAGCTTAGCGACCCTGCTCGGCGGAGCAGGCCAGTTCTTC. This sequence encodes CASSLATLLGGAGQFF.

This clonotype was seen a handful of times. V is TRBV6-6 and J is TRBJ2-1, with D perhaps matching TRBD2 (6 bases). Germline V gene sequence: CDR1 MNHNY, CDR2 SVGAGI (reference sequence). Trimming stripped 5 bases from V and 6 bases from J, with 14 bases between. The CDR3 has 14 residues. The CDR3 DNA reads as TGTGCCAGCAGTACTAGCATCGGAAGCAATGAGCAGTTCTTC. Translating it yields CASSTSIGSNEQFF.

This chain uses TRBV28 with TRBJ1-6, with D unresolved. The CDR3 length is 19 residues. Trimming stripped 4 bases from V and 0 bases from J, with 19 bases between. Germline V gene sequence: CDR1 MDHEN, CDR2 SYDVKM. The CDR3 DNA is TGTGCCAGCAGTTCCGATGACCGACCCCCGAGCTCCTATAATTCACCCCTCCACTTT. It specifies CASSSDDRPPSSYNSPLHF.

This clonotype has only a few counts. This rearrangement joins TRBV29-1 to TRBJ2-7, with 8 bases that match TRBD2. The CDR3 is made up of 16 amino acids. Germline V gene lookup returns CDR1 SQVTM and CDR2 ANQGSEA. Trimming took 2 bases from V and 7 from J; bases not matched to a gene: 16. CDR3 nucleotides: TGCAGCGTTGAATTTAGCGGGAAGGCCCTAACCAAAGAGCAGTACTTC. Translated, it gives CSVEFSGKALTKEQYF.

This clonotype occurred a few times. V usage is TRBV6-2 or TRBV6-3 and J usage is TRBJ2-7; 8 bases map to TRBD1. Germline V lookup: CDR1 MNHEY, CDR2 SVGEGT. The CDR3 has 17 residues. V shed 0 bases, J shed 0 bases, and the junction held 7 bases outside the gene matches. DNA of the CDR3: TGTGCCAGCAGTTACTCGAAGGACAGGGCGGGCTCCTACGAGCAGTACTTC. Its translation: CASSYSKDRAGSYEQYF.

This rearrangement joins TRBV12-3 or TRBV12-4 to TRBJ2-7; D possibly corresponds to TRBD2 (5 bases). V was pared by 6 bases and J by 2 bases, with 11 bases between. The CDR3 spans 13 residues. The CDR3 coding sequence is TGTGCCAGCAGCAGAGGGTTAACCTACGAGCAGTACGTC. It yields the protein CASSRGLTYEQYV.

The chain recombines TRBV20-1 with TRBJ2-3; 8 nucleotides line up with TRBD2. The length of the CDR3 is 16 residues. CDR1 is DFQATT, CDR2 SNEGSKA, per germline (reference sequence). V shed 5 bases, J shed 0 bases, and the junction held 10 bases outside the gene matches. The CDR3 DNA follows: TGCAGTGCTGGAACGGTAGCGGGACTTAGCACAGATACGCAGTATTTT. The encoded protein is CSAGTVAGLSTDTQYF.

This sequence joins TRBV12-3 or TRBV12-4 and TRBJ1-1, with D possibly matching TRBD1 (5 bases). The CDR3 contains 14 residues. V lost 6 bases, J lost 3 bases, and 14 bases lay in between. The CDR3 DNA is TGTGCCAGCAGAATGACAGAGACCTACACTGAAGCTTTCTTT. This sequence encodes CASRMTETYTEAFF.

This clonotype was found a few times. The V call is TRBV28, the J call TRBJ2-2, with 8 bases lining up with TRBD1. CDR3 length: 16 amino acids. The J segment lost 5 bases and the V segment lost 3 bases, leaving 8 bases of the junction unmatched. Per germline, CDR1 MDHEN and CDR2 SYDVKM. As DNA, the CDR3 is TGTGCCAGCAGTTTTGGATCAGGGGGCCGGACCGGGGAGCTGTTTTTT. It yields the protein CASSFGSGGRTGELFF.

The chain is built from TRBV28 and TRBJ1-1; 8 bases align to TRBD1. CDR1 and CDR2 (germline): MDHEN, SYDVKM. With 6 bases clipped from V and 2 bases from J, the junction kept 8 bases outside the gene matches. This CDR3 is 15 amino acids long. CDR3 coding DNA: TGTGCCAGCAGCGACAGGGGCCGCGTAAACACTGAAGCTTTCTTT. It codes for CASSDRGRVNTEAFF.

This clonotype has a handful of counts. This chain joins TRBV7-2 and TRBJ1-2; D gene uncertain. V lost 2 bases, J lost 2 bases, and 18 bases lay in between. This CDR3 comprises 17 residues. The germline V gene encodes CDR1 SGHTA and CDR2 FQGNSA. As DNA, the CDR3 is TGTGCCAGCAGCTTAACGACCTTCGGAGGCGCAAACTATGGCTACACCTTC. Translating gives CASSLTTFGGANYGYTF.

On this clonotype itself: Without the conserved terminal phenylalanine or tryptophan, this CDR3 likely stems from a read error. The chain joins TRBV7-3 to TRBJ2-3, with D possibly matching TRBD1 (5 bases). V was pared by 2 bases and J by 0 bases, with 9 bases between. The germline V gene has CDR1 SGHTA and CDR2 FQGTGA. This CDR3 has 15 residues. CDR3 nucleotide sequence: TGTGCCAGCAGCTTAGGGTGGGGCAGCACAGATACGCAGTATCTT. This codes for CASSLGWGSTDTQYL.

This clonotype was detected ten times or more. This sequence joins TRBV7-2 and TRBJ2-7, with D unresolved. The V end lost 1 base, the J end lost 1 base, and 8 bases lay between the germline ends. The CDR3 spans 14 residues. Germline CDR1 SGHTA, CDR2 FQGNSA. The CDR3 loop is CASSLDLGSYEQYV. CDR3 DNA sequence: TGTGCCAGCAGCTTAGACTTGGGATCCTACGAGCAGTACGTC.

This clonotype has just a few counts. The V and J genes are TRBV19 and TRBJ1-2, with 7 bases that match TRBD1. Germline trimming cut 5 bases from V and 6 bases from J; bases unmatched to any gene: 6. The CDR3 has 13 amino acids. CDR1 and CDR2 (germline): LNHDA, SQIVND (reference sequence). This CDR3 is CASSGTERHGYTF. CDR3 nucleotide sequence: TGTGCCAGTAGTGGGACAGAAAGACATGGCTACACCTTC.

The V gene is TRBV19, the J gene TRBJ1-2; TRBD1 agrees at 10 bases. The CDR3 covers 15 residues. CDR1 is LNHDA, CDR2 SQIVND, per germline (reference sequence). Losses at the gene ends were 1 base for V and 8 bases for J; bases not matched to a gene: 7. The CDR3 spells CASSIGDRGGEGYTF. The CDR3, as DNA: TGTGCCAGTAGTATAGGGGACAGGGGAGGCGAGGGCTACACCTTC. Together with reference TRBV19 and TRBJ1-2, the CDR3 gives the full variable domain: DGGITQSPKYLFRKEGQNVTLSCEQNLNHDAMYWYRQDPGQGLRLIYYSQIVNDFQKGDIAEGYSVSREKKESFPLTVTSAQKNPTAFYLCASSIGDRGGEGYTFGSGTRLTVV.

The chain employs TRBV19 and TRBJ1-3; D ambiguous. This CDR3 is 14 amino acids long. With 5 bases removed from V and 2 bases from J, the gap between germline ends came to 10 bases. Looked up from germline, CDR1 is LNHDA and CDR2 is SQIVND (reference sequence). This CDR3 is CASSPLRTGNTIYF. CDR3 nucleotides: TGTGCCAGTAGTCCACTAAGAACTGGAAACACCATATATTTT. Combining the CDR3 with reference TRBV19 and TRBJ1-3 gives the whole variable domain DGGITQSPKYLFRKEGQNVTLSCEQNLNHDAMYWYRQDPGQGLRLIYYSQIVNDFQKGDIAEGYSVSREKKESFPLTVTSAQKNPTAFYLCASSPLRTGNTIYFGEGSWLTVV.

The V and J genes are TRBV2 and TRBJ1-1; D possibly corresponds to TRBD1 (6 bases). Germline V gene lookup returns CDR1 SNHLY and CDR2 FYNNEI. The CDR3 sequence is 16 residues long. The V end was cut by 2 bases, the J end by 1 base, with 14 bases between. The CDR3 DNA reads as TGTGCCAGCAGTGAACCGCTGACAGGCCAGAACACTGAAGCTTTCTTT. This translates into CASSEPLTGQNTEAFF.

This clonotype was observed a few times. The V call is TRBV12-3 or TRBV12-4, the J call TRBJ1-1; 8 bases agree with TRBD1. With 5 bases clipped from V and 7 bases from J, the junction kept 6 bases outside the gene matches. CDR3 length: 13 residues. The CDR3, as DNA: TGTGCCAGCAGTCTAGACAGGGGATTTGAAGCTTTCTTT. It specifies CASSLDRGFEAFF.

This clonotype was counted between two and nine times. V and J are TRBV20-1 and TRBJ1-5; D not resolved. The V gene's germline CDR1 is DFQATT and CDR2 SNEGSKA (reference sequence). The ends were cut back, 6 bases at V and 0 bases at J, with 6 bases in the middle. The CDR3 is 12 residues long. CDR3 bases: TGCAGTGCCCGGGCTAGCAATCAGCCCCAGCATTTT. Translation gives CSARASNQPQHF.